A single sample is the source of the 23 T cell receptor beta chains below, sequenced in a study of radiotherapy plus CTLA-4 blockade in lung cancer. Profiling relied on immunoSEQ multiplex PCR, and the TCRdb table lists in-frame clones only, not all of them. The profile shows approximately 47,000 clones, roughly 65% of them singletons. The source material was peripheral blood, sampled from a patient treated with radiotherapy plus ipilimumab. These receptor sequences come from a human donor with non-small cell lung cancer who had a partial response to radiotherapy plus ipilimumab.

The chain joins TRBV6-6 to TRBJ1-1; D might be TRBD1 (6 bases). The V gene lost 2 bases and the J gene lost 2 bases, with 6 bases spanning the gap. The germline V gene has CDR1 MNHNY and CDR2 SVGAGI (reference sequence). The CDR3 totals 13 residues. DNA of the CDR3: TGTGCCAGCAGTTACGGGGGCAACACTGAAGCTTTCTTT. Translation gives CASSYGGNTEAFF.

The CDR3 loop is CAWSATGNEQYF. The CDR3 nucleotides are TGTGCCTGGAGTGCGACAGGCAACGAGCAGTACTTC. The chain couples TRBV30 to TRBJ2-7, with D perhaps matching TRBD1 (6 bases). Trimming shortened V by 1 base and J by 5 bases, and 9 bases separated the two germline ends. The CDR3 extends over 12 amino acids. Germline V gene sequence: CDR1 GTSNPN, CDR2 SVGIG (reference sequence).

The chain couples TRBV7-8 to TRBJ1-5, with D possibly TRBD1 on 5 matching bases. V lost 1 base and J 6 bases, leaving 10 bases between the germline ends. The CDR3 runs to 14 residues. Germline assignment: CDR1 SGHVS and CDR2 FQNEAQ. CDR3: CASSLVRGGQPQHF. The CDR3 DNA reads TGTGCCAGCAGCTTAGTGCGGGGGGGTCAGCCCCAGCATTTT.

The chain links TRBV9 to TRBJ2-7, with 9 nucleotides matching TRBD1. After removal of 2 bases from V and 2 bases from J, the junction contained 2 bases not matched to a gene. The CDR3 contains 14 residues. Germline V gives CDR1 SGDLS, CDR2 YYNGEE. The CDR3 sequence: CASSVGTGTYEQYF. In nucleotides, the CDR3 is TGTGCCAGCAGCGTCGGGACAGGGACCTACGAGCAGTACTTC.

This clone was counted only a few times. The chain employs TRBV5-1 and TRBJ1-2; D uncertain. Per germline, CDR1 SGHRS and CDR2 YFSETQ. Trimming shortened V by 0 bases and J by 8 bases, and 11 bases separated the two germline ends. This CDR3 region has 13 residues. The CDR3 bases are TGCGCCAGCAGCTTGGAGGACGGAGGCGGCTACACCTTC. This translates into CASSLEDGGGYTF.

This clone has only a few counts. This rearrangement joins TRBV11-3 to TRBJ2-5, with TRBD1 identical over 7 bases. After removal of 4 bases from V and 4 bases from J, the junction contained 15 bases not matched to a gene. This CDR3 contains 17 residues. Germline V gene sequence: CDR1 SGHNT, CDR2 YENEEA. CDR3 in amino acids: CASSSGGGQHGGETQYF. The CDR3 DNA reads as TGTGCCAGCAGCTCCGGTGGGGGACAGCATGGGGGAGAGACCCAGTACTTC.

The chain joins TRBV6-5 to TRBJ2-5; a weak D match, TRBD1 (6 bases). The end of the DNA is better explained by TRBJ2-7, so the J call may be wrong. Germline CDR1 reads MNHEY; CDR2 reads SVGAGI. CDR3 length: 13 residues. In DNA form, the CDR3 reads TGTGCCAGCAGTTCAACAGGGTCCTACGAGCAGTACTTC. Amino acid sequence: CASSSTGSYEQYF.

The genes are TRBV6-1 and TRBJ2-1, with 7 bases matching TRBD1. Per the germline V gene, CDR1 is MNHNS and CDR2 is SASEGT. The CDR3 consists of 12 residues. J gave up 14 bases and V 10 bases, and 14 bases lay outside the gene matches. DNA for the CDR3: TGTGCCATAGGGGGCAATTATTTTTCGGAGTTCTTC. This sequence encodes CAIGGNYFSEFF.

This chain joins TRBV4-2 and TRBJ1-2; possibly TRBD1 for D (5 bases). The V gene lost 6 bases and the J gene lost 0 bases, with 23 bases spanning the gap. This CDR3 region has 18 residues. Germline lookup yields CDR1 LGHNA and CDR2 YNFKEQ. Here the CDR3 DNA reads TGTGCCAGCAGTCCGATCACAGGTGGAACGGCAGCTAACTATGGCTACACCTTC. Translated: CASSPITGGTAANYGYTF.

The V and J genes are TRBV28 and TRBJ1-1; no firm D call. Trimming took off 4 bases at V and 0 bases at J, with 15 bases between the two ends. CDR1 is MDHEN, CDR2 SYDVKM, per germline. CDR3 length: 16 amino acids. The CDR3: CASSSPARVLNTEAFF. For the CDR3, the DNA is TGTGCCAGCAGTTCGCCCGCTAGAGTATTGAACACTGAAGCTTTCTTT. Based on the CDR3 plus reference TRBV28 and TRBJ1-1, the full variable domain is DVKVTQSSRYLVKRTGEKVFLECVQDMDHENMFWYRQDPGLGLRLIYFSYDVKMKEKGDIPEGYSVSREKKERFSLILESASTNQTSMYLCASSSPARVLNTEAFFGQGTRLTVV.

The rearrangement links TRBV6-5 to TRBJ2-5, with D perhaps matching TRBD1 (5 bases). There are 14 residues in the CDR3. The germline CDR1 and CDR2 sequences are MNHEY and SVGAGI. Trimming took off 7 bases at V and 5 bases at J, with 17 bases between the two ends. The DNA of the CDR3 is TGTGCCAGCAACTCAGGGTCGGTGGCCGAGACCCAGTACTTC. Its translation is CASNSGSVAETQYF.

This sequence joins TRBV5-1 and TRBJ2-7; D is unresolved. The CDR3 is 14 amino acids. Per germline, CDR1 SGHRS and CDR2 YFSETQ. V gave up 2 bases and J gave up 6 bases, with 15 bases separating them. CDR3 DNA: TGCGCCAGCAGCTTTGCCGAGCCTGGTACCGAGCAGTACTTC. It yields the protein CASSFAEPGTEQYF.

This sequence joins TRBV6-6 and TRBJ2-5, with D maybe TRBD1 (5 bases). Looked up from germline, CDR1 is MNHNY and CDR2 is SVGAGI (reference sequence). The CDR3 runs to 11 residues. V lost 6 bases, J lost 7 bases, and 9 bases lay in between. In DNA form, the CDR3 reads TGTGCCAGCAGCTCGCAGGGGACCCAGTACTTC. Its translation: CASSSQGTQYF.

This chain uses TRBV4-1 with TRBJ1-4; the match to TRBD1 covers 7 bases. This CDR3 spans 16 amino acids. With 0 bases clipped from V and 8 bases from J, the junction kept 9 bases outside the gene matches. CDR1 is MGHRA and CDR2 is YSYEKL in the germline V gene. This CDR3 reads CASSQDGRDRYEKLFF. CDR3 bases: TGCGCCAGCAGCCAAGATGGCCGGGACAGATACGAAAAACTGTTTTTT.

A few counts support this clone. The chain couples TRBV7-2 to TRBJ2-2, with a possible D match to TRBD2 (7 bases). The CDR3 contains 15 residues. CDR1 and CDR2 from the germline V gene are SGHTA and FQGNSA. V lost 6 bases, J lost 7 bases, and 18 bases lay in between. CDR3 sequence (DNA): TGTGCCAGCAGTTTAAGAGGGGGGGCCGGCGGGGAGCTGTTTTTT. Translation: CASSLRGGAGGELFF.

The J gene is TRBJ2-2, the V gene TRBV5-1, with 11 bases aligning to TRBD2. CDR3 length: 19 residues. In germline, CDR1 is SGHRS, CDR2 YFSETQ. The V segment lost 5 bases and the J segment 6 bases; nucleotides outside the gene matches: 18. CDR3 residues: CASSPNGLAGGSGAGELFF. The CDR3 DNA is TGCGCCAGCAGTCCCAACGGGCTAGCGGGAGGTAGTGGAGCCGGGGAGCTGTTTTTT.

The chain employs TRBV19 and TRBJ2-3; 7 nucleotides agree with TRBD2. The V segment lost 7 bases and the J segment 1 base; nucleotides outside the gene matches: 11. The CDR3 loop spans 16 amino acids. The germline V gene encodes CDR1 LNHDA and CDR2 SQIVND (reference sequence). The CDR3 region is CASTSVGLAGTDTQYF. For the CDR3, the DNA is TGTGCCAGTACCTCGGTTGGGCTAGCGGGCACAGATACGCAGTATTTT.

This clone is medium-sized (0.01 to 0.1%) by share. The J gene is TRBJ2-2, the V gene TRBV5-1; D may be TRBD2 (5 bases). Trimming took off 0 bases at V and 6 bases at J, with 12 bases between the two ends. This CDR3 is 15 amino acids long. CDR1 and CDR2 from the germline V gene are SGHRS and YFSETQ. Written as DNA, the CDR3 is TGCGCCAGCAGCTTGGACGCTGGAGGACCCGGGGAGCTGTTTTTT. Its translation: CASSLDAGGPGELFF.

The chain links TRBV5-1 to TRBJ1-5; D might be TRBD1 (6 bases). Trimming left V 7 bases short and J 3 bases short, with 11 bases between. Germline V gene sequence: CDR1 SGHRS, CDR2 YFSETQ. The CDR3 covers 13 residues. The CDR3 loop is CASRQADNQPQHF. CDR3 in DNA: TGCGCCAGCCGACAGGCAGACAATCAGCCCCAGCATTTT.

The chain combines TRBV12-5 with TRBJ2-2; D gene ambiguous. V was cut by 9 bases and J by 0 bases, with 11 bases left in between. CDR3 length equals 14 residues. CDR1 and CDR2 from the germline V gene are LGHNT and FRNRAP. CDR3 DNA: TGTGCTAGCAAACAGCTCGCGAACACCGGGGAGCTGTTTTTT. It encodes CASKQLANTGELFF. The full variable domain, with the rest looked up from reference TRBV12-5 and TRBJ2-2, is DARVTQTPRHKVTEMGQEVTMRCQPILGHNTVFWYRQTMMQGLELLAYFRNRAPLDDSGMPKDRFSAEMPDATLATLKIQPSEPRDSAVYFCASKQLANTGELFFGEGSRLTVL.

The chain links TRBV7-2 to TRBJ2-7, with 8 bases identical to TRBD1. CDR1 is SGHTA and CDR2 is FQGNSA in the germline V gene. Unmatched junction bases numbered 6, after V lost 2 bases and J lost 3 bases. This CDR3 is built from 15 residues. CDR3 DNA sequence: TGTGCCAGCAGCTTACTTGGCAGGGGGCTCTACGAGCAGTACTTC. Translated: CASSLLGRGLYEQYF.

This clone has only a few counts. The chain has TRBV23-1 and TRBJ2-5; D is perhaps TRBD1 (6 bases). TRBV23-1 is placed among ORFs of uncertain function. With 7 bases removed from V and 1 base from J, the gap between germline ends came to 13 bases. The CDR3 loop spans 14 amino acids. The CDR3 nucleotides read TGCGCCAGCAATGACGGGACATCCCAAGAGACCCAGTACTTC. Protein sequence: CASNDGTSQETQYF.

CDR3 sequence: CASSLAGTDTEAFF. The CDR3 DNA sequence: TGTGCCAGCAGCTTAGCAGGGACAGACACTGAAGCTTTCTTT. The chain is built from TRBV7-8 and TRBJ1-1, with 7 bases matching TRBD1. This CDR3 is built from 14 residues. The V and J ends lost 0 bases and 3 bases, in that order; junction bases with no gene match: 1. CDR1 is SGHVS, CDR2 FQNEAQ, per germline.